The next 19 T cell receptor beta chains were all read from a single sample in a study of shared clonotypes between healthy human individuals. Naive CD8 isolation took CD45RO-negative cells positively selected for CCR7 and excluded terminally differentiated effector memory CD45RA+ cells. Assay: immunoSEQ multiplex PCR; the TCRdb copy retains only in-frame clones and omits some. The sample has fewer than 850,000 clones, 96% seen once. The sample comprised naive CD8+ T cells sorted from blood. Receptors originate from a man aged 25-45 years in good health.

On this clone: The same CDR3 also results from other DNA sequences found in this sample. The J gene is TRBJ2-1, the V gene TRBV7-9, with 11 bases matching TRBD2. After removal of 5 bases from V and 0 bases from J, the junction contained 3 bases not matched to a gene. The CDR3 has 16 residues. Per germline, CDR1 SEHNR and CDR2 FQNEAQ (reference sequence). Written as DNA, the CDR3 is TGTGCCAGCAGCCCCGGGACTAGCGGCTCCTACAATGAGCAGTTCTTC. Its translation: CASSPGTSGSYNEQFF.

V usage is TRBV29-1 and J usage is TRBJ2-7; TRBD1 agrees at 8 bases. This CDR3 comprises 11 residues. Germline V CDR1 and CDR2: SQVTM, ANQGSEA. Trimming cost V 3 bases and J 7 bases; bases outside gene matches: 2. The CDR3 nucleotides read TGCAGCGTTGAGACAGGGGAAGAGCAGTACTTC. Its translation: CSVETGEEQYF.

The V and J genes are TRBV6-1 and TRBJ1-2; TRBD1 is a possible D gene (6 bases). The V gene's germline CDR1 is MNHNS and CDR2 SASEGT. The germline V and J ends were trimmed by 4 bases and 4 bases, with 16 bases remaining between them. This CDR3 comprises 15 residues. The CDR3 region is CASSGLGGPTYGYTF. Written as DNA, the CDR3 is TGTGCCAGCAGTGGGCTCGGGGGGCCGACCTATGGCTACACCTTC.

The genes are TRBV4-1 and TRBJ2-5; D not resolved. This CDR3 is 14 amino acids long. The V end lost 1 base, the J end lost 4 bases, and 10 bases lay between the germline ends. In germline, CDR1 is MGHRA, CDR2 YSYEKL. CDR3: CASSQVLSLETQYF. The CDR3 DNA reads as TGCGCCAGCAGCCAAGTCCTCAGTTTAGAGACCCAGTACTTC.

V and J are TRBV5-1 and TRBJ2-7; 12 nucleotides match TRBD2. There are 18 residues in the CDR3. The germline gives CDR1 SGHRS, CDR2 YFSETQ. With V trimmed by 0 bases and J by 0 bases, 7 bases remained unmatched. Here the CDR3 reads CASSLGGLAGLNSYEQYF. For the CDR3, the DNA is TGCGCCAGCAGCTTGGGGGGACTAGCGGGCCTAAACTCCTACGAGCAGTACTTC.

The gene calls are TRBV5-6 and TRBJ1-2; 9 bases match TRBD1. The germline V gene has CDR1 SGHDT and CDR2 YYEEEE. V lost 7 bases, J lost 0 bases, and 7 bases stayed unmatched. The CDR3 runs to 15 residues. CDR3 sequence (DNA): TGTGCCAGCTGGGGACAGGGAATTTCTAACTATGGCTACACCTTC. Translation gives CASWGQGISNYGYTF.

J is TRBJ2-5 and V is TRBV5-4; no clear D. The CDR3 extends over 13 amino acids. V was trimmed by 0 bases and J by 4 bases, leaving 7 bases between them. The germline V gene encodes CDR1 SGHNT and CDR2 YYREEE (reference sequence). CDR3 DNA: TGTGCCAGCAGCTTGGGGGAAGTAGAGACCCAGTACTTC. It specifies CASSLGEVETQYF.

The chain recombines TRBV27 with TRBJ1-1, with 9 bases matching TRBD1. In germline, CDR1 is MNHEY, CDR2 SMNVEV (reference sequence). V was clipped by 5 bases and J by 3 bases; unmatched bases: 4. The CDR3 is made up of 14 amino acids. Written as DNA, the CDR3 is TGTGCCAGCAGTATAGGACAGGGGCACACTGAAGCTTTCTTT. Translated, it gives CASSIGQGHTEAFF.

The chain couples TRBV9 to TRBJ1-5; D perhaps matches TRBD1 (5 bases). This CDR3 contains 14 residues. CDR1 and CDR2 (germline): SGDLS, YYNGEE. Trimming removed 4 bases at V and 0 bases at J, with 8 bases between. DNA for the CDR3: TGTGCCAGCAGCCTGGGACCTAGCAATCAGCCCCAGCATTTT. Protein: CASSLGPSNQPQHF. The entire variable domain, with the rest obtained from reference TRBV9 and TRBJ1-5, is as follows: DSGVTQTPKHLITATGQRVTLRCSPRSGDLSVYWYQQSLDQGLQFLIQYYNGEERAKGNILERFSAQQFPDLHSELNLSSLELGDSALYFCASSLGPSNQPQHFGDGTRLSIL.

The V and J genes are TRBV27 and TRBJ2-2; TRBD2 aligns across 12 bases. Losses at the gene ends were 6 bases for V and 5 bases for J; bases not matched to a gene: 7. Germline V gene lookup returns CDR1 MNHEY and CDR2 SMNVEV (reference sequence). This CDR3 contains 16 residues. The CDR3 coding sequence is TGTGCCAGCAGAAGACTAGCGGGAGCCTTAACCGGGGAGCTGTTTTTT. It translates to CASRRLAGALTGELFF.

This clone appeared a single time. The V gene is TRBV27, the J gene TRBJ2-2; tentatively, D is TRBD1 (5 bases). V was trimmed by 5 bases and J by 2 bases, leaving 9 bases between them. This CDR3 spans 14 amino acids. Germline V gene data show CDR1 as MNHEY and CDR2 as SMNVEV (reference sequence). The CDR3: CASSSGQNTGELFF. CDR3 bases: TGTGCCAGCAGTAGTGGACAAAACACCGGGGAGCTGTTTTTT.

The genes are TRBV2 and TRBJ1-1; no firm D call. CDR1 is SNHLY, CDR2 FYNNEI, per germline. Trimming left V 0 bases short and J 0 bases short, with 5 bases between. The CDR3 length is 14 residues. DNA of the CDR3: TGTGCCAGCAGTGAAGCGCCGGTGAACACTGAAGCTTTCTTT. Its translation: CASSEAPVNTEAFF.

The rearrangement links TRBV29-1 to TRBJ2-7; D is unresolved. The germline V gene has CDR1 SQVTM and CDR2 ANQGSEA. The CDR3 totals 14 residues. The ends were cut back, 7 bases at V and 3 bases at J, with 19 bases in the middle. DNA for the CDR3: TGCAGCGCCGAAGATAAGGACGGAGACTACGAGCAGTACTTC. This gives the protein CSAEDKDGDYEQYF.

The J gene is TRBJ1-2, the V gene TRBV28, with D tentatively TRBD1 (5 bases). The ends were cut back, 6 bases at V and 1 base at J, with 12 bases in the middle. Germline values: CDR1 MDHEN, CDR2 SYDVKM. This CDR3 has 14 residues. The DNA of the CDR3 is TGTGCCAGCAGCCCGGGACTCATTAACTATGGCTACACCTTC. Its protein product is CASSPGLINYGYTF.

This chain connects TRBV14 to TRBJ2-1; D unclear. The V gene's germline CDR1 is SGHDN and CDR2 FVKESK. Trimming shortened V by 2 bases and J by 6 bases, and 11 bases separated the two germline ends. This CDR3 comprises 14 residues. CDR3 sequence: CASSQSFWANEQFF. The CDR3 bases are TGTGCCAGCAGCCAATCGTTTTGGGCCAATGAGCAGTTCTTC.

The chain links TRBV11-2 to TRBJ2-1; perhaps TRBD1 as D (5 bases). V was cut by 5 bases and J by 8 bases, with 10 bases left in between. The CDR3 has 12 amino acids. Germline CDR1 is SGHAT and CDR2 is FQNNGV. CDR3 nucleotide sequence: TGTGCCAGCAGCCTATCAGGGTATGAGCAGTTCTTC. Amino acid sequence: CASSLSGYEQFF.

The rearrangement uses TRBV4-3 and TRBJ2-1; D unclear. The CDR3 contains 15 residues. V was shortened by 0 bases and J by 2 bases, with 8 bases between the two germline ends. In germline, CDR1 is LGHNA, CDR2 YSLEER. DNA for the CDR3: TGCGCCAGCAGCCAAGAGCGGAATACCTACAATGAGCAGTTCTTC. It encodes CASSQERNTYNEQFF.

The V gene is TRBV5-1, the J gene TRBJ2-7; possibly TRBD1 for D (5 bases). Trimming left V 3 bases short and J 0 bases short, with 10 bases between. Per the germline V gene, CDR1 is SGHRS and CDR2 is YFSETQ. The CDR3 sequence is 14 residues long. The CDR3 protein is CASSWGDSSYEQYF. Written as DNA, the CDR3 is TGCGCCAGCAGCTGGGGCGACAGCTCCTACGAGCAGTACTTC.

The J gene is TRBJ2-3, the V gene TRBV10-2, with D possibly being TRBD2 (6 bases). The CDR3 extends over 16 amino acids. V lost 4 bases and J 1 base, leaving 15 bases between the germline ends. Per germline, CDR1 WSHSY and CDR2 SAAADI. In DNA, the CDR3 is TGCGCCAGCAGTGGCGGGGAGGCTTCCCGCACAGATACGCAGTATTTT. Translating gives CASSGGEASRTDTQYF.